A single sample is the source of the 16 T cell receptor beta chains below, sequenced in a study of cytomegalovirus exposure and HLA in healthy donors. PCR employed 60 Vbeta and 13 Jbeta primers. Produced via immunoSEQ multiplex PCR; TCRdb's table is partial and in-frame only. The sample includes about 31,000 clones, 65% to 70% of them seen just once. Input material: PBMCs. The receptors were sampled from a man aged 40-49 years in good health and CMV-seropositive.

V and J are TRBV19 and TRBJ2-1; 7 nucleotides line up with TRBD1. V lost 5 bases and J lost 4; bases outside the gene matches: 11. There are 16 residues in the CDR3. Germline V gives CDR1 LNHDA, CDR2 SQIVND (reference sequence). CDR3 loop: CASSLLGTEFYNEQFF. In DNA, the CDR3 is TGTGCCAGTAGTCTACTTGGGACAGAATTTTACAATGAGCAGTTCTTC.

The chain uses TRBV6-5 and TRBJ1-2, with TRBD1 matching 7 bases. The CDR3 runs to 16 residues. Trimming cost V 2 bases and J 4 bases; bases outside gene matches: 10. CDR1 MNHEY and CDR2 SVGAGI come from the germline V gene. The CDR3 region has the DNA TGTGCCAGCAGTTACAGCGGCAGGGGGTTAGTCTATGGCTACACCTTC. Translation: CASSYSGRGLVYGYTF.

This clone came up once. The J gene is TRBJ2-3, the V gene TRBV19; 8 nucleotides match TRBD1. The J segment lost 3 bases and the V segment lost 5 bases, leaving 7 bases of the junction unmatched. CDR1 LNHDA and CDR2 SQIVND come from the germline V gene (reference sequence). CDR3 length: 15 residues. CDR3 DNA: TGTGCCAGTAGTGTCCGGACAGGGTTTACAGATACGCAGTATTTT. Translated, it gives CASSVRTGFTDTQYF.

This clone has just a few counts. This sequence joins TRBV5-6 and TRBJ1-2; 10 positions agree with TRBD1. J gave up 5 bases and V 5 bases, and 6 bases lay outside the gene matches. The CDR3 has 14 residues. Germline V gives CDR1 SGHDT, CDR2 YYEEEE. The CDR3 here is CASRPDRGEYGYTF. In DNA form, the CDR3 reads TGTGCCAGCAGACCGGACAGGGGGGAATATGGCTACACCTTC.

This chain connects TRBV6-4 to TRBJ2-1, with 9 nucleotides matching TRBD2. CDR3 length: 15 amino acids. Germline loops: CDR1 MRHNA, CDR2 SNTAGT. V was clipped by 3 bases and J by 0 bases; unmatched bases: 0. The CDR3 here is CASSEAGGSYNEQFF. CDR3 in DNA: TGTGCCAGCAGTGAAGCGGGGGGCTCCTACAATGAGCAGTTCTTC.

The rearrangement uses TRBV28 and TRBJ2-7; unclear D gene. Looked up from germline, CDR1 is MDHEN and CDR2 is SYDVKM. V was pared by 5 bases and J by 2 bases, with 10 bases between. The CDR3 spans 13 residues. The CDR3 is CASSLHLAYEQYF. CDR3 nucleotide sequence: TGTGCCAGCAGTCTTCACTTAGCCTACGAGCAGTACTTC.

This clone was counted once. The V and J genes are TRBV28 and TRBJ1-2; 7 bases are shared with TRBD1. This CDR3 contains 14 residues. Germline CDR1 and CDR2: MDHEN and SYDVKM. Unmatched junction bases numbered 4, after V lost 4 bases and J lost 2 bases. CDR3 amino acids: CASSYRTGNYGYTF. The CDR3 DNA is TGTGCCAGCAGTTATCGGACAGGCAACTATGGCTACACCTTC.

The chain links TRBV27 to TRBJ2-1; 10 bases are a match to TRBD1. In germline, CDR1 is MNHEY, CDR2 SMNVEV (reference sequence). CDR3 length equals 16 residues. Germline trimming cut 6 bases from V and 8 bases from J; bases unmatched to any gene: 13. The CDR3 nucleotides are TGTGCCAGCAGCCTCGACAGGGGGCCCTATATCGATGAGCAGTTCTTC. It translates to CASSLDRGPYIDEQFF.

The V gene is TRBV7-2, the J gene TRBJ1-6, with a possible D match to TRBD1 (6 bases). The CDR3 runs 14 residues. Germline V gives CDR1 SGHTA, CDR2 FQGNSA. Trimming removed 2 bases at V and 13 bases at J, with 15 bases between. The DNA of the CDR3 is TGTGCCAGCAGCTTATTAACAGGGACTACCCCCCTCCACTTT. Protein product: CASSLLTGTTPLHF.

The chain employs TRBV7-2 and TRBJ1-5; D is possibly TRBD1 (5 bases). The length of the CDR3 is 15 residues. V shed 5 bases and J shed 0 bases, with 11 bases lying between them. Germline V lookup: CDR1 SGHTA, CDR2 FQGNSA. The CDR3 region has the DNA TGTGCCAGCAGCCAGACCCAGGGTAGCAATCAGCCCCAGCATTTT. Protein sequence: CASSQTQGSNQPQHF.

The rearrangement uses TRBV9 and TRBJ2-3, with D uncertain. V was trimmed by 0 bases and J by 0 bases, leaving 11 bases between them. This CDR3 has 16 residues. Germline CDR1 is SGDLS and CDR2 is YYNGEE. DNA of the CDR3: TGTGCCAGCAGCGTAGCTGGGCAGATAAGCACAGATACGCAGTATTTT. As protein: CASSVAGQISTDTQYF.

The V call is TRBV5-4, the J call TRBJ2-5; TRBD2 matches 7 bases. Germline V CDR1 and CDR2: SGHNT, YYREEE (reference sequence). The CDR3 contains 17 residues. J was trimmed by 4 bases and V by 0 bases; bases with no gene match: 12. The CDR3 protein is CASSLGGRELGRETQYF. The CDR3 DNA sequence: TGTGCCAGCAGCTTGGGTGGGCGGGAGCTGGGGCGAGAGACCCAGTACTTC.

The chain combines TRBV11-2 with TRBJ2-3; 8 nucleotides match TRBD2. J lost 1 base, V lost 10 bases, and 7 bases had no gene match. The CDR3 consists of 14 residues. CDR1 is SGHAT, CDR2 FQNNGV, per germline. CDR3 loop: CATGIAGRTDTQYF. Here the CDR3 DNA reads TGTGCCACCGGAATAGCGGGACGCACAGATACGCAGTATTTT. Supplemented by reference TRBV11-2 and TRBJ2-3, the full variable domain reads EAGVAQSPRYKIIEKRQSVAFWCNPISGHATLYWYQQILGQGPKLLIQFQNNGVVDDSQLPKDRFSAERLKGVDSTLKIQPAKLEDSAVYLCATGIAGRTDTQYFGPGTRLTVL.

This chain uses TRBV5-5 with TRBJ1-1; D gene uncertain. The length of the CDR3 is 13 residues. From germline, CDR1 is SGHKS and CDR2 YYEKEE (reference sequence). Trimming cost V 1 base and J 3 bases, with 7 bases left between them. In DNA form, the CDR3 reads TGTGCCAGCAGCTTGATGAGCGACACTGAAGCTTTCTTT. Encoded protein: CASSLMSDTEAFF.

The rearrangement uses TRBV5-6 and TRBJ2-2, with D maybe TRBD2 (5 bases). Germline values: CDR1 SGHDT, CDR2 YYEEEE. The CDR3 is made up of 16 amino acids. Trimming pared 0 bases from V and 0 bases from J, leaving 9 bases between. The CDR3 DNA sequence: TGTGCCAGCAGCTTGGTCGGCGGGCCGAACACCGGGGAGCTGTTTTTT. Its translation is CASSLVGGPNTGELFF.

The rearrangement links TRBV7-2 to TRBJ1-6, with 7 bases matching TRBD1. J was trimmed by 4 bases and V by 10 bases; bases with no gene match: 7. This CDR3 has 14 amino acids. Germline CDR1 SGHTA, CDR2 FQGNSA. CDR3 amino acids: CATQEGQYNSPLHF. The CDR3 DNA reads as TGTGCCACCCAGGAGGGACAGTATAATTCACCCCTCCACTTT.